These T cell receptor beta chains were read from a single sample in a study of cytomegalovirus exposure and HLA in healthy donors. TCRdb's copy holds only in-frame clones and misses some; the assay was immunoSEQ multiplex PCR. Of under 80,000 clones listed, 70% to 85% are singletons. The source material was PBMCs. The receptor source for this set is a middle-aged woman in good health and CMV-seronegative. Both conserved end residues are part of each CDR3. The order of the fields is D gene, clone size, J gene, V gene, CDR3 length, CDR3 DNA, CDR3 protein. The D gene is left open where the match is weak. Clone size is stated in some rows and not others, as once, few, many or a class when expanded.

d_gene: NA
abundance: NA
j_gene: TRBJ1-2
v_gene: TRBV5-6
len: 16
CDR3nt: TGTGCCAGCAGCTTGTCCCACCAGGGATTTTTCGAGGGCTACACCTTC
CDR3aa: CASSLSHQGFFEGYTF

d_gene: NA
abundance: NA
j_gene: TRBJ1-5
v_gene: TRBV2
len: 13
CDR3nt: TGTGCCAGCAACGGGATGACCAATCAGCCCCAGCATTTT
CDR3aa: CASNGMTNQPQHF

d_gene: NA
abundance: few
j_gene: TRBJ2-7
v_gene: TRBV5-4
len: 14
CDR3nt: TGTGCCAGCAGCTTGGGGGCCAGGGTGGGGGAGCAGTACTTC
CDR3aa: CASSLGARVGEQYF

d_gene: TRBD1
abundance: few
j_gene: TRBJ1-1
v_gene: TRBV28
len: 16
CDR3nt: TGTGCCAGCAGCCTCAACTTCGGACAGGGAAACACTGAAGCTTTCTTT
CDR3aa: CASSLNFGQGNTEAFF

d_gene: NA
abundance: NA
j_gene: TRBJ1-1
v_gene: TRBV9
len: 13
CDR3nt: TGTGCCAGCAGCGTCCAACCCAGGGGTGAAGCTTTCTTT
CDR3aa: CASSVQPRGEAFF

d_gene: TRBD1
abundance: NA
j_gene: TRBJ1-2
v_gene: TRBV29-1
len: 15
CDR3nt: TGCAGCGTTGAAAATTGGGCGGACAGGCATGCGGGCTACACCTTC
CDR3aa: CSVENWADRHAGYTF

d_gene: NA
abundance: few
j_gene: TRBJ2-2
v_gene: TRBV30
len: 15
CDR3nt: TGTGCCTGGAGCGGGGCGGGACTCGCAACGGGGGAGCTGTTTTTT
CDR3aa: CAWSGAGLATGELFF

d_gene: NA
abundance: NA
j_gene: TRBJ2-2
v_gene: TRBV19
len: 14
CDR3nt: TGTGCCAGTTTTCCCGACTTTTACACCGGGGAGCTGTTTTTT
CDR3aa: CASFPDFYTGELFF

d_gene: NA
abundance: NA
j_gene: TRBJ1-2
v_gene: TRBV28
len: 13
CDR3nt: TGTGCCAGCTACACCCCCCCGGGGTACGGCTACACCTTC
CDR3aa: CASYTPPGYGYTF

d_gene: NA
abundance: NA
j_gene: TRBJ1-2
v_gene: TRBV9
len: 15
CDR3nt: TGTGCCAGCAGCGGCCAAACAGGGTTTAGCTATGGCTACACCTTC
CDR3aa: CASSGQTGFSYGYTF

d_gene: NA
abundance: medium-sized
j_gene: TRBJ2-1
v_gene: TRBV10-2
len: 15
CDR3nt: TGCGCCAGCAGTGCTTACCTCGAAGGGGTGGATGAGCAGTTCTTC
CDR3aa: CASSAYLEGVDEQFF

d_gene: NA
abundance: once
j_gene: TRBJ2-5
v_gene: TRBV14
len: 11
CDR3nt: TGTGCCAGCGGACGGGGAGAGACCCAGTACTTC
CDR3aa: CASGRGETQYF

d_gene: TRBD1
abundance: few
j_gene: TRBJ2-7
v_gene: TRBV4-1
len: 13
CDR3nt: TGCGCCAGCAGCCCGGGACAGATGTACGAGCAGTACTTC
CDR3aa: CASSPGQMYEQYF

d_gene: TRBD2
abundance: NA
j_gene: TRBJ2-1
v_gene: TRBV5-1
len: 15
CDR3nt: TGCGCCAGCAGCCCCGGGACTAGCGGGAACAATGAGCAGTTCTTC
CDR3aa: CASSPGTSGNNEQFF

d_gene: TRBD1
abundance: few
j_gene: TRBJ2-2
v_gene: TRBV30
len: 15
CDR3nt: TGTGCCGAACGACAGGGGGTCCTAAACACCGGGGAGCTGTTTTTT
CDR3aa: CAERQGVLNTGELFF

d_gene: TRBD2
abundance: NA
j_gene: TRBJ2-6
v_gene: TRBV11-2
len: 18
CDR3nt: TGTGCCAGCAGCTCGCACTCGGATAGCGGGAATAGGGCCAACGTCCTGACTTTC
CDR3aa: CASSSHSDSGNRANVLTF

d_gene: NA
abundance: NA
j_gene: TRBJ2-7
v_gene: TRBV19
len: 13
CDR3nt: TGTGCCAGTAGTATTGTCTACCCCTACGAGCAGTACTTC
CDR3aa: CASSIVYPYEQYF

d_gene: NA
abundance: NA
j_gene: TRBJ2-5
v_gene: TRBV7-2
len: 15
CDR3nt: TGTGCCAGCAGCTTAAGGTCGGGATCTTGGGAGACCCAGTACTTC
CDR3aa: CASSLRSGSWETQYF

d_gene: TRBD2
abundance: NA
j_gene: TRBJ2-1
v_gene: TRBV9
len: 12
CDR3nt: TGTGCCAGCAGCCCGGGGGGGCTTGAGCAGTTCTTC
CDR3aa: CASSPGGLEQFF

d_gene: NA
abundance: few
j_gene: TRBJ1-1
v_gene: TRBV30
len: 12
CDR3nt: TGTGCCTCCGAGGGGGGGCAAAGAGAAGCTTTCTTT
CDR3aa: CASEGGQREAFF

d_gene: NA
abundance: NA
j_gene: TRBJ2-7
v_gene: TRBV30
len: 13
CDR3nt: TGTGCCTGGGCTAGGGGCAGCACCTACGAGCAGTACTTC
CDR3aa: CAWARGSTYEQYF

d_gene: TRBD2
abundance: NA
j_gene: TRBJ2-3
v_gene: TRBV5-5
len: 15
CDR3nt: TGTGCCAGCAGCTTAGCGGGGGCAGGCACAGATACGCAGTATTTT
CDR3aa: CASSLAGAGTDTQYF

d_gene: NA
abundance: NA
j_gene: TRBJ1-2
v_gene: TRBV28
len: 15
CDR3nt: TGTGCCAGCAGTGCCCCCGGAGGCGTCCACTATGGCTACACCTTC
CDR3aa: CASSAPGGVHYGYTF

d_gene: NA
abundance: NA
j_gene: TRBJ1-2
v_gene: TRBV18
len: 15
CDR3nt: TGTGCCAGCTCACCTTCCAACAGGCACCGCTATGGCTACACCTTC
CDR3aa: CASSPSNRHRYGYTF

d_gene: NA
abundance: NA
j_gene: TRBJ1-1
v_gene: TRBV10-3
len: 14
CDR3nt: TGTGCCATCAGTGAGGAGGGAGGGAACACTGAAGCTTTCTTT
CDR3aa: CAISEEGGNTEAFF

d_gene: NA
abundance: NA
j_gene: TRBJ1-2
v_gene: TRBV10-3
len: 13
CDR3nt: TGTGCCATCAGTGAACAGGCTAACTATGGCTACACCTTC
CDR3aa: CAISEQANYGYTF

d_gene: NA
abundance: NA
j_gene: TRBJ1-2
v_gene: TRBV6-5
len: 16
CDR3nt: TGTGCCAGCAGTTACGGGGAGCGGGGGACCTCTCGGGGCTACACCTTC
CDR3aa: CASSYGERGTSRGYTF

d_gene: NA
abundance: NA
j_gene: TRBJ1-6
v_gene: TRBV11-2
len: 17
CDR3nt: TGTGCCAGCAGCTTAGGCGTGGGGGGGGCCCGAAATTCACCCCTCCACTTT
CDR3aa: CASSLGVGGARNSPLHF

d_gene: NA
abundance: NA
j_gene: TRBJ1-2
v_gene: TRBV11-2
len: 14
CDR3nt: TGTGCCAGCAGCTCGACAGGAATCGGCTATGGCTACACCTTC
CDR3aa: CASSSTGIGYGYTF

d_gene: TRBD1
abundance: NA
j_gene: TRBJ2-6
v_gene: TRBV11-2
len: 15
CDR3nt: TGTGCCAGCAGTTTGACAGGGACTGGGGCCAACGTCCTGACTTTC
CDR3aa: CASSLTGTGANVLTF

d_gene: NA
abundance: NA
j_gene: TRBJ2-5
v_gene: TRBV9
len: 16
CDR3nt: TGTGCCAGCAGCGTAGGCCGGGGGTACAACCAAGAGACCCAGTACTTC
CDR3aa: CASSVGRGYNQETQYF

d_gene: NA
abundance: NA
j_gene: TRBJ2-6
v_gene: TRBV10-1
len: 16
CDR3nt: TGCGCCAGCAGTCCCGGGGGGCACTCTGGGGCCAACGTCCTGACTTTC
CDR3aa: CASSPGGHSGANVLTF

d_gene: NA
abundance: NA
j_gene: TRBJ1-1
v_gene: TRBV27
len: 14
CDR3nt: TGTGCCAGTAGACAATGGGGGGGGAACACTGAAGCTTTCTTT
CDR3aa: CASRQWGGNTEAFF

d_gene: NA
abundance: NA
j_gene: TRBJ2-3
v_gene: TRBV5-1
len: 16
CDR3nt: TGCGCCAGCAGCTTCATCCCTGGCAGGGTCACAGATACGCAGTATTTT
CDR3aa: CASSFIPGRVTDTQYF

d_gene: TRBD1
abundance: NA
j_gene: TRBJ1-1
v_gene: TRBV5-1
len: 13
CDR3nt: TGCGCCAGCAGCTGGGGGGACAGGCGACAAGCTTTCTTT
CDR3aa: CASSWGDRRQAFF

d_gene: TRBD1
abundance: few
j_gene: TRBJ1-4
v_gene: TRBV7-9
len: 14
CDR3nt: TGTGCCAGCAGCACGACAGGGGGGAATGAAAAACTGTTTTTT
CDR3aa: CASSTTGGNEKLFF

d_gene: TRBD1
abundance: NA
j_gene: TRBJ1-1
v_gene: TRBV5-6
len: 13
CDR3nt: TGTGCCAGCAGCGGCCGGGACAGGGGGTTGGCTTTCTTT
CDR3aa: CASSGRDRGLAFF